The 27 T cell receptor beta chains below come from one sample, sequenced in a study of PD-L1 blockade in urothelial cancer. Time point reported: pretreatment peripheral blood. Sequencing was performed with immunoSEQ multiplex PCR; in TCRdb, only in-frame clones are kept and a portion is missing. The sample holds around 33,000 clones, 80% to 90% seen once. The material was PBMCs, obtained around atezolizumab (anti-PD-L1) treatment. The receptors were gathered from a man in his fifties or sixties with urothelial cancer.

The V gene is TRBV4-2, the J gene TRBJ2-3; 10 bases are a match to TRBD2. The V segment lost 1 base and the J segment 2 bases; nucleotides outside the gene matches: 6. The germline V gene has CDR1 LGHNA and CDR2 YNFKEQ. CDR3 length: 17 residues. The CDR3 is CASSQAVAGGPTDTQYF. The CDR3 DNA sequence: TGTGCCAGCAGCCAAGCGGTAGCGGGGGGCCCCACAGATACGCAGTATTTT.

The V gene is TRBV5-1, the J gene TRBJ2-1; the D gene is possibly TRBD1 (6 bases). V gave up 4 bases and J gave up 2 bases, with 10 bases separating them. Germline V lookup: CDR1 SGHRS, CDR2 YFSETQ. The CDR3 is 14 residues long. This CDR3 reads CASSLRGTYNEQFF. The CDR3 DNA is TGCGCCAGCAGCCTCAGGGGAACCTACAATGAGCAGTTCTTC.

The genes are TRBV7-3 and TRBJ2-5; possible D gene TRBD2, 5 bases. This CDR3 is 13 amino acids long. The germline gives CDR1 SGHTA, CDR2 FQGTGA. Deletions cut 4 bases from V and 1 base from J, with 7 bases between. The CDR3, as DNA: TGTGCCAGCAGCTCTAGCCCCCAAGAGACCCAGTACTTC. Translated, it gives CASSSSPQETQYF.

V gene TRBV18 combines with J gene TRBJ1-1; TRBD1 agrees at 7 bases. V shed 5 bases, J shed 10 bases, and the junction held 7 bases outside the gene matches. Germline CDR1 and CDR2: KGHSH and LQKENI. This CDR3 region has 12 residues. CDR3 in DNA: TGTGCCAGCTCAAAACAGGGGTCGGCAGCTTTCTTT. Protein sequence: CASSKQGSAAFF.

V usage is TRBV5-1 and J usage is TRBJ2-3; possibly TRBD2 for D (6 bases). This CDR3 region has 14 residues. Germline CDR1 is SGHRS and CDR2 is YFSETQ. The ends were cut back, 6 bases at V and 6 bases at J, with 17 bases in the middle. Written as DNA, the CDR3 is TGCGCCAGCATTGAGGACTACAACAAGGATACGCAGTATTTT. Translated: CASIEDYNKDTQYF.

The rearrangement links TRBV28 to TRBJ2-5, with no clear D. V was pared by 8 bases and J by 2 bases, with 6 bases between. From germline, CDR1 is MDHEN and CDR2 SYDVKM. The CDR3 spans 11 residues. For the CDR3, the DNA is TGTGCCAGCCTCGGGCAAGAGACCCAGTACTTC. It is translated as CASLGQETQYF.

V and J are TRBV7-9 and TRBJ2-3; 13 nucleotides agree with TRBD2. With 4 bases clipped from V and 5 bases from J, the junction kept 6 bases outside the gene matches. The CDR3 is made up of 16 amino acids. In germline, CDR1 is SEHNR, CDR2 FQNEAQ (reference sequence). CDR3 amino acids: CASSSRTSGGGDTQYF. The CDR3 DNA sequence: TGTGCCAGCAGCTCACGGACTAGCGGGGGAGGAGATACGCAGTATTTT.

The chain uses TRBV7-8 and TRBJ1-4; TRBD1 matches at 9 bases. Germline V gives CDR1 SGHVS, CDR2 FQNEAQ. With V trimmed by 6 bases and J by 6 bases, 11 bases remained unmatched. There are 16 residues in the CDR3. The CDR3 reads CASSQSPGTGYEKLFF. The CDR3 DNA reads TGTGCCAGCAGTCAATCACCCGGGACAGGGTATGAAAAACTGTTTTTT.

This clone was observed once. The CDR3 loop reads CASSEEGFSGANVLTF. The CDR3 coding sequence is TGTGCCAGCAGTGAAGAGGGGTTTTCTGGGGCCAACGTCCTGACTTTC. The rearrangement uses TRBV2 and TRBJ2-6; possible D gene TRBD1, 5 bases. The CDR3 has 16 residues. The V end was cut by 1 base, the J end by 1 base, with 8 bases between. Germline V CDR1 and CDR2: SNHLY, FYNNEI.

This chain links TRBV4-2 with TRBJ2-3; 8 nucleotides agree with TRBD2. CDR3 length: 15 residues. Germline CDR1 LGHNA, CDR2 YNFKEQ. J gave up 2 bases and V 4 bases, and 5 bases lay outside the gene matches. CDR3 sequence reads: CASSPRGGPTDTQYF. DNA for the CDR3: TGTGCCAGCAGCCCACGGGGGGGACCCACAGATACGCAGTATTTT.

CDR3 amino acids: CASSPRDRGLNEQFF. CDR3 DNA sequence: TGTGCCAGCTCACCACGGGACAGGGGACTGAATGAGCAGTTCTTC. The chain is built from TRBV18 and TRBJ2-1; 10 bases line up with TRBD1. The CDR3 extends over 15 amino acids. Germline V gene lookup returns CDR1 KGHSH and CDR2 LQKENI. V lost 1 base to trimming and J lost 7 bases; unmatched junction nucleotides: 4.

The chain recombines TRBV5-1 with TRBJ2-1, with D possibly matching TRBD2 (5 bases). Trimming cost V 3 bases and J 4 bases, with 11 bases left between them. The CDR3 is made up of 14 amino acids. The V gene's germline CDR1 is SGHRS and CDR2 YFSETQ. The CDR3 loop reads CASSSPGDYNEQFF. The CDR3, as DNA: TGCGCCAGCAGCTCGCCCGGGGATTACAATGAGCAGTTCTTC.

The V and J genes are TRBV7-9 and TRBJ2-3; TRBD2 matches at 7 bases. From germline, CDR1 is SEHNR and CDR2 FQNEAQ (reference sequence). J was trimmed by 4 bases and V by 5 bases; bases with no gene match: 9. The CDR3 sequence is 15 residues long. The DNA for the CDR3 is TGTGCCAGCAGCCCTTCGAGCGGGGACCCAGATACGCAGTATTTT. Residues: CASSPSSGDPDTQYF.

The table lists this clone with a count of one. J is TRBJ2-2 and V is TRBV5-1; no clear D. V lost 2 bases and J lost 0, with 5 bases in between. The CDR3 runs to 14 residues. Germline CDR1 reads SGHRS; CDR2 reads YFSETQ. CDR3 bases: TGCGCCAGCAGCTTATCAACGAACACCGGGGAGCTGTTTTTT. This translates into CASSLSTNTGELFF.

This rearrangement joins TRBV5-1 to TRBJ2-3; no reliable D call. The CDR3 spans 15 residues. CDR1 SGHRS and CDR2 YFSETQ come from the germline V gene. Between the trimmed V and J ends, which lost 1 base and 2 bases, there was a span of 11 bases. The CDR3 DNA sequence: TGCGCCAGCAGCTTGTTTTCAGGAAACACAGATACGCAGTATTTT. The encoded protein is CASSLFSGNTDTQYF.

The sample holds one count of this clone. The V gene is TRBV19, the J gene TRBJ1-5; a possible D gene is TRBD1 (6 bases). The length of the CDR3 is 14 residues. CDR1 and CDR2 from the germline V gene are LNHDA and SQIVND (reference sequence). With 8 bases removed from V and 4 bases from J, the gap between germline ends came to 15 bases. CDR3 in DNA: TGTGCCAGTCGGGGGCGGGGGGGGAATCAGCCCCAGCATTTT. It translates to CASRGRGGNQPQHF.

The rearrangement uses TRBV5-4 and TRBJ1-4; no reliable D call. The CDR3 covers 17 residues. Trimming stripped 4 bases from V and 5 bases from J, with 21 bases between. The germline V gene has CDR1 SGHNT and CDR2 YYREEE (reference sequence). CDR3 amino acids: CASSPSAGAGGNEKLFF. For the CDR3, the DNA is TGTGCCAGCAGCCCCTCTGCGGGCGCGGGAGGGAATGAAAAACTGTTTTTT.

This sequence joins TRBV10-3 and TRBJ2-5, with 8 bases identical to TRBD1. This CDR3 has 15 amino acids. V was clipped by 3 bases and J by 1 base; unmatched bases: 4. Germline lookup yields CDR1 ENHRY and CDR2 SYGVKD. CDR3 coding DNA: TGTGCCATCAGTGACATGGACAGGGTCCAAGAGACCCAGTACTTC. Protein product: CAISDMDRVQETQYF.

The genes are TRBV25-1 and TRBJ1-2, with TRBD1 matching over 7 bases. After removal of 6 bases from V and 2 bases from J, the junction contained 3 bases not matched to a gene. CDR1 MGHDK and CDR2 SYGVNS come from the germline V gene. The CDR3 has 13 amino acids. CDR3 amino acids: CASSGTANYGYTF. CDR3 nucleotides: TGTGCCAGCAGCGGGACAGCCAACTATGGCTACACCTTC.

The chain links TRBV21-1 to TRBJ2-2; the D call in the table, TRBD1, was not verified against the DNA. TRBV21-1 is annotated as a pseudogene. The CDR3 spans 16 residues. The CDR3 sequence: CASSKPGTANTGELFF. Written as DNA, the CDR3 is TGTGCCAGCAGCAAACCCGGGACAGCGAACACCGGGGAGCTGTTTTTT.

Notes on this clone: The junction and the germline gene differ at one end; a read error may be behind it. This rearrangement joins TRBV6-5 to TRBJ1-3; the match to TRBD1 covers 7 bases. Germline V gene data show CDR1 as MNHEY and CDR2 as SVGAGI. The CDR3 runs 15 residues. The CDR3 DNA reads as TGTGCCAGCAGCCGTACAGGGGAGTCTGGGAACACCATATATTTT. Amino acids: CASSRTGESGNTIYF.

This chain joins TRBV27 and TRBJ2-7, with D possibly matching TRBD2 (6 bases). V was pared by 2 bases and J by 1 base, with 6 bases between. The germline V gene has CDR1 MNHEY and CDR2 SMNVEV (reference sequence). The CDR3 has 13 amino acids. The CDR3 DNA sequence: TGTGCCAGCAGTTTAGGGGGGTCCTACGAGCAGTACTTC. Amino acids: CASSLGGSYEQYF.

This clone was seen a few times. The chain recombines TRBV7-9 with TRBJ1-1; D is possibly TRBD1 (5 bases). CDR1 and CDR2 from the germline V gene are SEHNR and FQNEAQ (reference sequence). Trimming pared 5 bases from V and 0 bases from J, leaving 10 bases between. CDR3 length: 14 residues. CDR3 sequence (DNA): TGTGCCAGCAGCACCACGGGGGTGAACACTGAAGCTTTCTTT. It is translated as CASSTTGVNTEAFF.

The V and J genes are TRBV18 and TRBJ2-7; no reliable D call. The V end lost 3 bases, the J end lost 0 bases, and 9 bases lay between the germline ends. The germline gives CDR1 KGHSH, CDR2 LQKENI. The CDR3 consists of 14 residues. The CDR3 loop reads CASSPTLSSYEQYF. The CDR3 DNA follows: TGTGCCAGCTCACCGACACTCAGCTCCTACGAGCAGTACTTC.

This clone was detected only once. The gene calls are TRBV5-1 and TRBJ1-5; D is possibly TRBD1 (5 bases). Trimming shortened V by 2 bases and J by 5 bases, and 14 bases separated the two germline ends. Germline CDR1 is SGHRS and CDR2 is YFSETQ. The CDR3 extends over 15 amino acids. The CDR3 sequence is CASSFSRGLDQPQHF. The CDR3 region has the DNA TGCGCCAGCAGCTTTTCAAGGGGCCTGGATCAGCCCCAGCATTTT.

The chain links TRBV5-1 to TRBJ1-1, with 8 bases matching TRBD1. The CDR3 totals 14 residues. With V trimmed by 1 base and J by 4 bases, 3 bases remained unmatched. CDR1 and CDR2 from the germline V gene are SGHRS and YFSETQ. The CDR3 spells CASSLQGAGTEAFF. Written as DNA, the CDR3 is TGCGCCAGCAGCTTGCAGGGGGCGGGCACTGAAGCTTTCTTT.

The CDR3 loop is CASSVGQGGNEKLFF. CDR3 in DNA: TGTGCCAGCAGCGTCGGACAGGGGGGTAATGAAAAACTGTTTTTT. The chain couples TRBV7-9 to TRBJ1-4; the match to TRBD1 covers 10 bases. The junction had 4 bases not matched to a gene; V was cut back by 5 bases and J by 4 bases. The CDR3 is made up of 15 amino acids. Germline V gene lookup returns CDR1 SEHNR and CDR2 FQNEAQ (reference sequence).